These 8 T cell receptor beta chains originate from one sample sequenced in a study of cytomegalovirus exposure and HLA in healthy donors. Primers: 60 Vbeta forward and 13 Jbeta reverse. Profiled with immunoSEQ multiplex PCR; TCRdb holds only in-frame clones, not every one. The sample has about 160,000 clones, about 77% seen once. The specimen was PBMCs. These receptors originate from a man aged 25-45 years in good health and CMV-seronegative.

This chain uses TRBV2 with TRBJ1-3, with D hard to call. Trimming left V 7 bases short and J 4 bases short, with 17 bases between. The CDR3 extends over 15 amino acids. Per the germline V gene, CDR1 is SNHLY and CDR2 is FYNNEI. The CDR3 bases are TGTGCCAGCATTACTACCGGAGGGAGAGGAAACACCATATATTTT. It translates to CASITTGGRGNTIYF.

The chain has TRBV10-3 and TRBJ2-7, with D uncertain. Germline V lookup: CDR1 ENHRY, CDR2 SYGVKD. Trimming cost V 9 bases and J 1 base, with 19 bases left between them. This CDR3 region has 15 residues. As DNA, the CDR3 is TGTGCCATTAGCACCTCGATCCCTCGATCCTACGAGCAGTACTTC. It is translated as CAISTSIPRSYEQYF.

Note on this clone: In the same sample, other DNA sequences code for this CDR3. This chain uses TRBV27 with TRBJ2-7, with TRBD1 matching 11 bases. The J segment lost 3 bases and the V segment lost 4 bases, leaving 2 bases of the junction unmatched. Germline values: CDR1 MNHEY, CDR2 SMNVEV (reference sequence). The CDR3 runs 14 residues. In DNA form, the CDR3 reads TGTGCCAGCAGTTCCGGGACAGGGGGCTACGAGCAGTACTTC. Translated: CASSSGTGGYEQYF.

The V and J genes are TRBV11-2 and TRBJ2-7; D is unclear. The CDR3 spans 14 residues. From germline, CDR1 is SGHAT and CDR2 FQNNGV. Trimming shortened V by 5 bases and J by 6 bases, and 17 bases separated the two germline ends. CDR3 sequence (DNA): TGTGCCAGCAGCCCGACGGGTACGACCCTCGAGCAGTACTTC. It is translated as CASSPTGTTLEQYF. Full variable domain (remainder filled in from reference TRBV11-2 and TRBJ2-7): EAGVAQSPRYKIIEKRQSVAFWCNPISGHATLYWYQQILGQGPKLLIQFQNNGVVDDSQLPKDRFSAERLKGVDSTLKIQPAKLEDSAVYLCASSPTGTTLEQYFGPGTRLTVT.

The chain employs TRBV12-5 and TRBJ2-5; 10 nucleotides align to TRBD2. The J segment lost 4 bases and the V segment lost 3 bases, leaving 8 bases of the junction unmatched. CDR1 and CDR2 (germline): LGHNT, FRNRAP. The CDR3 runs to 16 residues. The CDR3 loop reads CASGFSKREGLETQYF. Written as DNA, the CDR3 is TGTGCTAGTGGTTTTTCAAAGCGGGAGGGGTTAGAGACCCAGTACTTC. The full variable domain, with the rest looked up from reference TRBV12-5 and TRBJ2-5, is DARVTQTPRHKVTEMGQEVTMRCQPILGHNTVFWYRQTMMQGLELLAYFRNRAPLDDSGMPKDRFSAEMPDATLATLKIQPSEPRDSAVYFCASGFSKREGLETQYFGPGTRLLVL.

The V gene is TRBV18, the J gene TRBJ1-5; a possible D gene is TRBD1 (5 bases). This CDR3 has 17 residues. V shed 3 bases and J shed 0 bases, with 15 bases lying between them. Germline CDR1 and CDR2: KGHSH and LQKENI. CDR3 amino acids: CASSPFEGRDSNQPQHF. The CDR3 nucleotides are TGTGCCAGCTCACCCTTTGAAGGCAGGGATAGCAATCAGCCCCAGCATTTT.

The CDR3 loop is CASSWGDFYNEQFF. The CDR3 coding sequence is TGTGCCAGCAGCTGGGGGGACTTCTACAATGAGCAGTTCTTC. The chain uses TRBV7-9 and TRBJ2-1, with a possible D match to TRBD2 (6 bases). CDR1 is SEHNR, CDR2 FQNEAQ, per germline (reference sequence). V lost 4 bases to trimming and J lost 3 bases, with 10 bases between them. This CDR3 is built from 14 residues.

This clone was detected once. The chain carries TRBV2 and TRBJ2-6; weak D call: TRBD1 (6 bases). The ends were cut back, 5 bases at V and 1 base at J, with 6 bases in the middle. The CDR3 length is 14 residues. The germline gives CDR1 SNHLY, CDR2 FYNNEI. The chain's CDR3 is CASSTGSGANVLTF. The CDR3 DNA is TGTGCCAGCAGTACAGGGTCTGGGGCCAACGTCCTGACTTTC.